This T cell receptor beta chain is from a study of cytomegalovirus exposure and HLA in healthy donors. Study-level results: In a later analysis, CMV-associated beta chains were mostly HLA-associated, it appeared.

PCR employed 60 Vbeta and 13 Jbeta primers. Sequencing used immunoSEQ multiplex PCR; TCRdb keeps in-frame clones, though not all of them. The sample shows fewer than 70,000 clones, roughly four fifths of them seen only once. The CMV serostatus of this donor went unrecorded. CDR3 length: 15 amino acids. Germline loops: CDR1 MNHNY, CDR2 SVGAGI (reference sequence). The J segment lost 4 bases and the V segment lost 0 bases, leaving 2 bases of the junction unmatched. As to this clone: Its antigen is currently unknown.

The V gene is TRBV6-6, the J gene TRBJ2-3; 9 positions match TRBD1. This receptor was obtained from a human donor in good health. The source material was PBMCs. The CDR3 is CASSYSQGASDTQYF. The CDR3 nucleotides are TGTGCCAGCAGTTACTCACAGGGGGCGTCAGATACGCAGTATTTT.